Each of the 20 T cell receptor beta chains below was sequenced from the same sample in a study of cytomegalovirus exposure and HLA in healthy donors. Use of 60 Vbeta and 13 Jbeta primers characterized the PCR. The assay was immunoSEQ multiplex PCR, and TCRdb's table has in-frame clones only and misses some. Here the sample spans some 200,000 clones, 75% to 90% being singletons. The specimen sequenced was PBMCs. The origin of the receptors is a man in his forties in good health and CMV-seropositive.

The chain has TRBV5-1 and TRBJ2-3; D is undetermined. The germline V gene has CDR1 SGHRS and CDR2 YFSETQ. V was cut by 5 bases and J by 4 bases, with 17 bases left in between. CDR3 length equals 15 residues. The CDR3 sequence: CASSGSRPPPDTQYF. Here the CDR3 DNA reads TGCGCCAGCAGTGGATCCAGGCCTCCCCCAGATACGCAGTATTTT.

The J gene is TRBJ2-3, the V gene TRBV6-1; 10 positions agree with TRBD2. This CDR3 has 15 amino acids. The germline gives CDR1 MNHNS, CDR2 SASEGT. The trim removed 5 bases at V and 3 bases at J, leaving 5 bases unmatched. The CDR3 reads CASSPTSGSTDTQYF. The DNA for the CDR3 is TGTGCCAGCAGTCCGACTAGCGGGTCAACAGATACGCAGTATTTT.

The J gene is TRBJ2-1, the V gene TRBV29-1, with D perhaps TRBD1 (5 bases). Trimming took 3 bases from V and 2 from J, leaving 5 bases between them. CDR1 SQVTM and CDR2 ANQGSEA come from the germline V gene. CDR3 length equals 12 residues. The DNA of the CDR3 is TGCAGCGTTGAGACAGCCTACAATGAGCAGTTCTTC. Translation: CSVETAYNEQFF.

The CDR3, as DNA: TGCGCCAGCAGCTTGGTTAGGGACTCCTCCTACGAGCAGTACTTC. It codes for CASSLVRDSSYEQYF. This sequence joins TRBV5-1 and TRBJ2-7; D is possibly TRBD2 (6 bases). The V end lost 0 bases, the J end lost 0 bases, and 10 bases lay between the germline ends. Germline loops: CDR1 SGHRS, CDR2 YFSETQ. CDR3 length: 15 residues.

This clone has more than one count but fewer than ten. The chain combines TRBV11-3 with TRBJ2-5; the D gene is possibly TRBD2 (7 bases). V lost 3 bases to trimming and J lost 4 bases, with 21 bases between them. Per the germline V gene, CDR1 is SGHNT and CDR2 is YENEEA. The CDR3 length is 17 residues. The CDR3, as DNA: TGTGCCAGCAGCTTCGCGCCGGGGGGCGGTGGAGGAGAGACCCAGTACTTC. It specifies CASSFAPGGGGGETQYF.

The CDR3 nucleotides are TGTGCCACCAGGGGGGGTGGTGAAAAACTGTTTTTT. Protein product: CATRGGGEKLFF. The chain joins TRBV15 to TRBJ1-4; a weak D match, TRBD1 (5 bases). CDR3 length: 12 residues. Deletions cut 6 bases from V and 7 bases from J, with 9 bases between. Germline values: CDR1 LNHNV, CDR2 YYDKDF (reference sequence).

CDR3 nucleotides: TGTGCCAGCAGCCCGACAGGGGGTATGGGCACTGAAGCTTTCTTT. It specifies CASSPTGGMGTEAFF. The chain carries TRBV6-4 and TRBJ1-1; 9 bases are a match to TRBD1. The CDR3 sequence is 15 residues long. J lost 4 bases, V lost 6 bases, and 9 bases had no gene match. Germline CDR1 reads MRHNA; CDR2 reads SNTAGT.

The CDR3 nucleotides read TGTGCCAGCAGCTTAGGGTCTAGTTCGGCTTACGAGCAGTACTTC. As protein: CASSLGSSSAYEQYF. V and J are TRBV11-2 and TRBJ2-7; no definite D call. The CDR3 has 15 residues. The V and J ends lost 1 base and 4 bases respectively, with 14 bases between them. The germline V gene encodes CDR1 SGHAT and CDR2 FQNNGV.

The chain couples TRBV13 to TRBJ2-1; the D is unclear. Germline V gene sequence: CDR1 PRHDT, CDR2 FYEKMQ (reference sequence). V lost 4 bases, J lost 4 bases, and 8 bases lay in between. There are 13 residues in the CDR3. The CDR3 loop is CASSYPRYNEQFF. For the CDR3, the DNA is TGTGCCAGCAGCTACCCGAGATACAATGAGCAGTTCTTC.

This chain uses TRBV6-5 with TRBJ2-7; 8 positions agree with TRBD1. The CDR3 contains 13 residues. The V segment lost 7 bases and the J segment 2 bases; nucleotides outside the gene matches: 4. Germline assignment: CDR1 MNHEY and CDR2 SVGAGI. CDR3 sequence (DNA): TGTGCCAGCACCGACAGGGGTGCCTACGAGCAGTACTTC. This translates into CASTDRGAYEQYF.

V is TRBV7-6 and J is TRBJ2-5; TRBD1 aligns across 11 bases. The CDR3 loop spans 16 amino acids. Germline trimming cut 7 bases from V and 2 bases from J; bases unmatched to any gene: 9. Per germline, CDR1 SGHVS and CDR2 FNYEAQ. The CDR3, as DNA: TGTGCCAGCATCCCAGGGACAGGGGGAGGTCAAGAGACCCAGTACTTC. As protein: CASIPGTGGGQETQYF. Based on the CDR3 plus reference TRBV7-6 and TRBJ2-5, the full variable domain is GAGVSQSPRYKVTKRGQDVALRCDPISGHVSLYWYRQALGQGPEFLTYFNYEAQQDKSGLPNDRFSAERPEGSISTLTIQRTEQRDSAMYRCASIPGTGGGQETQYFGPGTRLLVL.

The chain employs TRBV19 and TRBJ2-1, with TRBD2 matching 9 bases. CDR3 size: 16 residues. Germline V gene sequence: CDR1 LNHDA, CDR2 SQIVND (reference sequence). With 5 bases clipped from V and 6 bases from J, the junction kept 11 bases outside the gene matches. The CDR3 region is CASSLGGSGGFNEQFF. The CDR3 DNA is TGTGCCAGTAGTCTCGGTGGTAGCGGGGGATTCAATGAGCAGTTCTTC. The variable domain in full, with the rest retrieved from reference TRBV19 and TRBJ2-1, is DGGITQSPKYLFRKEGQNVTLSCEQNLNHDAMYWYRQDPGQGLRLIYYSQIVNDFQKGDIAEGYSVSREKKESFPLTVTSAQKNPTAFYLCASSLGGSGGFNEQFFGPGTRLTVL.

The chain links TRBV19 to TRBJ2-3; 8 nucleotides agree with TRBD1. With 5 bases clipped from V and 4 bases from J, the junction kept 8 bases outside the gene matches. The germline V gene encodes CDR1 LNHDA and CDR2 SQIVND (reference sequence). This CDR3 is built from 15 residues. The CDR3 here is CASSARGRGPDTQYF. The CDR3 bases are TGTGCCAGTAGTGCCAGGGGGCGCGGTCCAGATACGCAGTATTTT.

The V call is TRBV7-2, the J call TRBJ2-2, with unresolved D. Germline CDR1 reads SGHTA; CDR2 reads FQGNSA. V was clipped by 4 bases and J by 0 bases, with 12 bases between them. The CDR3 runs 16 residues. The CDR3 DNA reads TGTGCCAGCAGCTCTCTGCAAAACTCGAACACCGGGGAGCTGTTTTTT. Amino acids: CASSSLQNSNTGELFF.

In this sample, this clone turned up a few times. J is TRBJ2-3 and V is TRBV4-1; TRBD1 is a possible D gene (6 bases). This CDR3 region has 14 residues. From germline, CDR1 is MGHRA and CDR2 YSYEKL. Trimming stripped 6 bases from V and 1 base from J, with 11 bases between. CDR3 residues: CASSRQAGTDTQYF. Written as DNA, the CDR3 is TGCGCCAGCAGTCGACAGGCCGGCACAGATACGCAGTATTTT.

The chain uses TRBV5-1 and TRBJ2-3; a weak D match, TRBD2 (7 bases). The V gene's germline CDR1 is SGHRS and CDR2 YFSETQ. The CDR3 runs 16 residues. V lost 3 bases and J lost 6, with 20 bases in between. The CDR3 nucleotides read TGCGCCAGCAGCTCCGCCGGGGCGGGGGCAGGGGATACGCAGTATTTT. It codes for CASSSAGAGAGDTQYF.

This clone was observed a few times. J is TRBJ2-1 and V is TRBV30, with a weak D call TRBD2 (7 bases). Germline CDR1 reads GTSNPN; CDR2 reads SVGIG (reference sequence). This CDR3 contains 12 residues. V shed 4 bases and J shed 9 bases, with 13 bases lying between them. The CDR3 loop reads CAWTWRGPEQFF. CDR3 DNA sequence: TGTGCCTGGACTTGGCGGGGGCCTGAGCAGTTCTTC.

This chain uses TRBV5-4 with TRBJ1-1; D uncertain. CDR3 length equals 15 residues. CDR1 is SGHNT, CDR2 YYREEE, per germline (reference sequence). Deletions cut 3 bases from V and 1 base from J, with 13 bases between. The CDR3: CASSSGGKANTEAFF. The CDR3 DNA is TGTGCCAGCAGCTCTGGCGGAAAAGCGAACACTGAAGCTTTCTTT.

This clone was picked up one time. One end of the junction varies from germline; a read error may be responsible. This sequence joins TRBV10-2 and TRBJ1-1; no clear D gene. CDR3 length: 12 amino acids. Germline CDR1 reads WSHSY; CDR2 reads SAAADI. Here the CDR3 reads CASGEIRTEAFF. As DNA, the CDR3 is TGCGCCAGCGGTGAAATCAGGACTGAAGCTTTCTTT.

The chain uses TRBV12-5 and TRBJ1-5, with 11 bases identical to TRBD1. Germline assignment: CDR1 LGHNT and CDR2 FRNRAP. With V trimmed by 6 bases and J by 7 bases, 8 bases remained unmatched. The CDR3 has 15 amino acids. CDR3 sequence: CASGQRGTGGQPQHF. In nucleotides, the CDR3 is TGTGCTAGTGGCCAAAGGGGGACAGGGGGGCAGCCCCAGCATTTT.